The 3 T cell receptor beta chains below all came from one sample that was sequenced in a study of beta chain features in type 1 diabetes. Every bit of the isolated RNA underwent reverse transcription, so sequencing read expressed TCRB transcripts. Libraries were prepared by immunoSEQ multiplex PCR; TCRdb keeps only in-frame clonotypes and omits some of them. The table includes around 190,000 clones, about 13% detected once. The sample comprised central memory CD4+ T cells from blood. These receptors originate from a woman younger than 35 in good health.

The gene calls are TRBV4-2 and TRBJ1-2; D ambiguous. The CDR3 spans 13 residues. The germline V gene has CDR1 LGHNA and CDR2 YNFKEQ. V was trimmed by 1 base and J by 6 bases, leaving 9 bases between them. CDR3 in DNA: TGTGCCAGCAGCCAAGCGCGAGGAGATGGCTACACCTTC. This sequence encodes CASSQARGDGYTF.

The chain carries TRBV7-9 and TRBJ2-2; TRBD1 matches 11 bases. The CDR3 has 16 residues. CDR1 and CDR2 from the germline V gene are SEHNR and FQNEAQ (reference sequence). Unmatched junction bases numbered 6, after V lost 4 bases and J lost 5 bases. The CDR3 here is CASSSDRGRLTGELFF. The CDR3 DNA sequence: TGTGCCAGCAGCTCGGACAGGGGGCGGTTGACCGGGGAGCTGTTTTTT.

The chain uses TRBV18 and TRBJ2-3; TRBD2 might be the D (5 bases). Trimming cost V 3 bases and J 2 bases, with 9 bases left between them. The CDR3 loop spans 14 amino acids. Germline V CDR1 and CDR2: KGHSH, LQKENI. The CDR3 region is CASSPGVFTDTQYF. The CDR3 DNA reads TGTGCCAGCTCACCCGGGGTCTTCACAGATACGCAGTATTTT.